This T cell receptor beta chain originates from a study of CD8+ T cells in alopecia areata. This clone was recorded a few times. Its antigen remains unidentified. V gave up 2 bases and J gave up 6 bases, with 14 bases separating them. Germline V gene data show CDR1 as SNHLY and CDR2 as FYNNEI. The CDR3 is made up of 15 amino acids. Isolated RNA was reverse transcribed into cDNA used as the sequencing template. Sequencing was performed with immunoSEQ multiplex PCR; in TCRdb, only in-frame clones are kept and a portion is missing. The data contain approximately 150,000 clones, around 55% of them singletons. Notes on the study in general: Lesional scalp exceeded normal scalp in clonality, especially in alopecia totalis/universalis. Among the cells sequenced in scalp samples are also the resident alphabeta T cells of normal skin.

This TCR derives from a human donor in good health. This chain uses TRBV2 with TRBJ1-5, with D possibly TRBD1 on 5 matching bases. Sequencing used CD4+ T cells sorted from blood. CDR3 protein: CASSEKGVSSQPQHF. DNA of the CDR3: TGTGCCAGCAGTGAAAAAGGGGTGTCCTCTCAGCCCCAGCATTTT.